This T cell receptor beta chain was profiled in a study of cytomegalovirus exposure and HLA in healthy donors. Study findings and constraints: Cytomegalovirus association was listed for around 180 TCR beta chains. The finding came from a later analysis; first-cohort TCR clusters tended to co-occur in the 130 or so validation repertoires.

Deletions cut 5 bases from V and 6 bases from J, with 13 bases between. From germline, CDR1 is SGHVS and CDR2 FNYEAQ. The CDR3 covers 14 residues. Some clones are missing from TCRdb's copy, which holds only in-frame ones; the method was immunoSEQ multiplex PCR. The repertoire includes some 170,000 clones, approximately 80% of them detected once, and around 2% sits in the top ten. This clone is a singleton in its sample. Its antigen is not known. The source is a man aged 30 to 45 in good health and CMV-seropositive. The chain is built from TRBV7-6 and TRBJ2-2, with a possible D match to TRBD1 (6 bases). Material for sequencing was PBMCs. The CDR3 DNA sequence: TGTGCCAGCAGCCGCCGGTGGACAGCCGGGGAGCTGTTTTTT. Residues: CASSRRWTAGELFF. The variable domain in full, completed from reference TRBV7-6 and TRBJ2-2, reads GAGVSQSPRYKVTKRGQDVALRCDPISGHVSLYWYRQALGQGPEFLTYFNYEAQQDKSGLPNDRFSAERPEGSISTLTIQRTEQRDSAMYRCASSRRWTAGELFFGEGSRLTVL.